Below are 16 T cell receptor beta chains sequenced from a single sample in a study of CXCR3-negative and CXCR3-positive naive CD8 T cells. Study findings and constraints: CXCR3-expressing naive cells carried TRB CDR3s more hydrophobic than those of CXCR3-negative naive cells.

The study made its TRB cDNA libraries by 5' RACE, adding UMI labels. TCRdb re-analyzed the 5' RACE reads; it lists each CDR3 protein once, without DNA. The sample is made up of over 100,000 distinct CDR3 sequences, and the top ten hold 0.41% of it. No antigen is known for these receptors. Sequenced sample: naive CXCR3+ CD8+ T cells from blood. Subset in this sample: CD45RO-CCR7+CD27+CD95- naive CD8+ T cells expressing CXCR3 (TNR3+). These receptor sequences come from a human donor in good health. Some clones in this sample may be carry-over from other donors' samples.

The V gene is TRBV20-1, the J gene TRBJ2-3; TCRdb reports TRBD2, a call that lacks DNA to check it against. The CDR3 length is 15 residues. Germline lookup yields CDR1 DFQATT and CDR2 SNEGSKA (reference sequence). CDR3 residues: CSARGLAGPTDTQYF.

V is TRBV15 and J is TRBJ2-7; TCRdb calls TRBD1, which cannot be checked without DNA. CDR3 size: 15 residues. Germline CDR1 reads LNHNV; CDR2 reads YYDKDF (reference sequence). The CDR3 loop is CATSPEAGAAYEQYF.

This chain uses TRBV28 with TRBJ2-2; TCRdb's D call, TRBD2, is unchecked because there is no DNA. The CDR3 sequence is 17 residues long. In germline, CDR1 is MDHEN, CDR2 SYDVKM. CDR3 region: CASRPPLGGVDTGELFF.

This chain links TRBV7-2 with TRBJ2-7; TCRdb designates TRBD1, a call that cannot be tested without DNA. This CDR3 is built from 12 residues. The V gene's germline CDR1 is SGHTA and CDR2 FQGNSA. CDR3 sequence reads: CASSRRDYEQYF.

The gene calls are TRBV19 and TRBJ2-1; the D gene TCRdb calls, TRBD1, cannot be checked with no DNA. Germline V gene lookup returns CDR1 LNHDA and CDR2 SQIVND (reference sequence). The CDR3 consists of 15 residues. The CDR3 loop is CASSLGPSSYNEQFF.

This chain links TRBV5-1 with TRBJ2-7; the D gene TCRdb calls, TRBD1, cannot be checked with no DNA. Germline lookup yields CDR1 SGHRS and CDR2 YFSETQ. The CDR3 consists of 14 residues. The chain's CDR3 is CASSFTDRFDEQYF.

This chain uses TRBV6-5 with TRBJ2-7; TCRdb outputs TRBD1, but without DNA this stays unchecked. The CDR3 is 13 residues long. Germline loops: CDR1 MNHEY, CDR2 SVGAGI. The chain's CDR3 is CASSTTGGFEQYF.

V gene TRBV5-6 combines with J gene TRBJ2-3; checking the TCRdb D call of TRBD1 is not possible without DNA. There are 18 residues in the CDR3. Per germline, CDR1 SGHDT and CDR2 YYEEEE. CDR3 amino acids: CASSLGPGPRRAADTQYF.

V usage is TRBV6-5 and J usage is TRBJ1-2; with no DNA, the TCRdb D assignment of TRBD1 cannot be verified. This CDR3 is built from 15 residues. Germline CDR1 is MNHEY and CDR2 is SVGAGI. The chain's CDR3 is CASSYDRDNFDGYTF.

The rearrangement links TRBV5-6 to TRBJ2-4; TCRdb calls TRBD1, which cannot be checked without DNA. Germline loops: CDR1 SGHDT, CDR2 YYEEEE. This CDR3 comprises 13 residues. The CDR3 is CASSFGQGNIQYF.

V gene TRBV20-1 combines with J gene TRBJ2-7. CDR3 length equals 12 residues. Germline V gene sequence: CDR1 DFQATT, CDR2 SNEGSKA (reference sequence). CDR3 sequence: CSARRESYEQYF.

The chain recombines TRBV5-1 with TRBJ2-3; TCRdb proposes TRBD2, but this gene call is untestable without DNA. The germline CDR1 and CDR2 sequences are SGHRS and YFSETQ. The CDR3 is 16 residues long. This chain's CDR3 is CASSSSSGGPADTQYF.

The chain uses TRBV20-1 and TRBJ2-6. Germline V gene lookup returns CDR1 DFQATT and CDR2 SNEGSKA (reference sequence). This CDR3 is built from 15 residues. The CDR3 region is CSARRRTSGANVLTF.

This chain uses TRBV7-3 with TRBJ2-7; TCRdb gives TRBD1 as the D gene, but with no DNA this cannot be confirmed. The CDR3 is 15 amino acids. Germline V CDR1 and CDR2: SGHTA, FQGTGA. Here the CDR3 reads CASSLVRGEIYEQYF.

The chain employs TRBV6-2 or TRBV6-3 and TRBJ2-7; checking the TCRdb D call of TRBD2 is not possible without DNA. This CDR3 region has 15 residues. The germline gives CDR1 MNHEY, CDR2 SVGEGT. CDR3 protein: CASSSQLAGAYEQYF.

The CDR3: CASSLARGSTDTQYF. The V and J genes are TRBV7-8 and TRBJ2-3; TCRdb proposes TRBD1, but this gene call is untestable without DNA. CDR3 size: 15 residues. From germline, CDR1 is SGHVS and CDR2 FQNEAQ. The full variable domain, in which reference TRBV7-8 and TRBJ2-3 provide the parts outside the CDR3, is GAGVSQSPRYKVAKRGQDVALRCDPISGHVSLFWYQQALGQGPEFLTYFQNEAQLDKSGLPSDRFFAERPEGSVSTLKIQRTQQEDSAVYLCASSLARGSTDTQYFGPGTRLTVL.